Sequencing of this T cell receptor beta chain was carried out in a study of beta chain features in type 1 diabetes. The study's findings and limits: For patients and controls alike, PCR might favor shorter templates to the same degree. When Type 1 diabetes patients were examined, their TCRB CDR3s proved moderately but significantly shorter in all four CD4+ subsets. It was among patients, rather than healthy donors, that naive, central memory and Treg TCRB repertoires appeared more similar.

V shed 3 bases and J 1 base; nucleotides not matched to a gene: 10. The CDR3 totals 17 residues. Germline V gene data show CDR1 as LGHNA and CDR2 as YNFKEQ. Post-sort purity exceeded 95% for all sorted populations. TCRB transcripts that were expressed got sequenced, as all of the isolated RNA had been reverse transcribed. Average reads for naive, central memory and regulatory T cell samples were about 3.7 million. Sequenced by immunoSEQ multiplex PCR; TCRdb stores in-frame clones only, minus some. The sample lists about 280,000 clones; 15% were seen once. This clone was seen a handful of times. Its antigen remains unidentified.

The sequenced material came from naive CD4+ T cells from blood. The chain links TRBV4-2 to TRBJ2-5; 8 bases match TRBD2. This TCR derives from a man younger than 30 with type 1 diabetes. The CDR3 here is CASSHSGGSGTQETQYF. In DNA form, the CDR3 reads TGTGCCAGCAGCCACTCTGGGGGTAGCGGGACCCAAGAGACCCAGTACTTC.